This is a list of T cell receptor beta chains from one sample in a study of metastatic and nonmetastatic thyroid tumors. TCRdb re-processed the PCR reads through MiXCR. Counted here are 17,000 or so clones, about 27% occurring once; the ten biggest clones make up about 16%. The sample taken for sequencing was tumor tissue. The receptors shown here come from a female donor with papillary thyroid cancer or a benign thyroid nodule (not recorded which). Some clones in this sample may be carry-over from other donors' samples. CDR3s leave out the opening cysteine and the closing phenylalanine or tryptophan. Each record gives: CDR3 protein, V gene, CDR3 length.

SVDLVTRRGFLGGPGELF | TRBV29-1 | 18
SARRGAGYGYT | TRBV20-1 | 11
SAFRTGGSYEQY | TRBV20-1 | 12
ASSRAYSSYEQY | TRBV19 | 12
ASTPGQSYEQY | TRBV6-1 | 11
ASQRAGTRSGEQY | TRBV5-1 | 13
ASSSRLNYGYT | TRBV5-1 | 11
ASGLDDIKPQH | TRBV12-5 | 11
ASRTPEARSSYNSPLH | TRBV28 | 16
ASSQVGTDYEQY | TRBV7-2 | 12
ASSGAKNIQY | TRBV7-8 | 10
ASSLGAIQGNTEAF | TRBV5-1 | 14
ASIPVVKETQY | TRBV3-1 | 11
ASSSPDLTYEQY | TRBV6-1 | 12
ASSHSGALAYEQY | TRBV11-2 | 13
ASSQGTRGYEQY | TRBV4-2 | 12
SANPPGVVTEAF | TRBV20-1 | 12
ASGHRYPGIGEQY | TRBV3-1 | 13
ASSPTGFFGEQY | TRBV6-1 | 12
ATSDPLPSGRAPDTQY | TRBV24-1 | 16
ASSYSGTGDEQY | TRBV6-2/TRBV6-3 | 12
ASSLTDNYGYT | TRBV5-1 | 11
ASSLYLSTEAF | TRBV27 | 11
ASRIAGVPSYNEQF | TRBV2 | 14
ASRFGTGSHNEQF | TRBV11-1 | 13
ASSRDRMAYNSPLH | TRBV6-1 | 14
ASGPEGNYGYT | TRBV6-1 | 11
ATSSSSGRGYEQY | TRBV15 | 13
SARPTGDRGSGNTIY | TRBV20-1 | 15
ASRTGYSPLH | TRBV12-3/TRBV12-4 | 10
ASSDGELDTGELF | TRBV6-1 | 13
ASSLEAGGPWETQY | TRBV13 | 14
ATSRDLQGYEQF | TRBV15 | 12
ASSLYGQGRNTEAF | TRBV28 | 14
ASSRSGTMNTESF | TRBV12-3/TRBV12-4 | 13
ASRGRGQANYGYT | TRBV19 | 13
ASRRSPKGEQY | TRBV5-1 | 11
ATSRDKGTGLYEQY | TRBV15 | 14
AYPTGVIGEQY | TRBV30 | 11
ASSPLGWGANNTEAF | TRBV18 | 15
ASSQPGQGAKAF | TRBV4-1 | 12
ASSRDRGLATNEKLF | TRBV28 | 15
ASSDPVASGNTIY | TRBV10-1 | 13
AWSVLERGGYT | TRBV30 | 11
SAFSGTGKETQY | TRBV20-1 | 12
ASSSPTRGLSQETQY | TRBV7-2 | 15
ASSNPSAGREQY | TRBV7-3 | 12
ASSQNRQNGYT | TRBV7-8 | 11
ASSQGQNTGELF | TRBV4-3 | 12
AWSVGLAGVETQY | TRBV30 | 13
SAEAGTGYGYT | TRBV20-1 | 11
ASSPSCSSYNEQF | TRBV11-1 | 13
ASSQVPTSGRDEQY | TRBV14 | 14